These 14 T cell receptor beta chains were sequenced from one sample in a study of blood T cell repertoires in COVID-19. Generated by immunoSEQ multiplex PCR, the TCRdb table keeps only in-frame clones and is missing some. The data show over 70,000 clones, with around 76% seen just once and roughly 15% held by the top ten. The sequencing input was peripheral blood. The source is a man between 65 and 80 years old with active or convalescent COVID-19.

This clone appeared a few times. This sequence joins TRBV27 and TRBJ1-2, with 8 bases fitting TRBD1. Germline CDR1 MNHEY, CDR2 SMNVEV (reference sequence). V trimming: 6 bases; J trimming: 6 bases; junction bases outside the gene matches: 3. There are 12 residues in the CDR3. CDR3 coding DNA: TGTGCCAGCAGAGGACAGGGTCATGGCTACACCTTC. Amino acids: CASRGQGHGYTF.

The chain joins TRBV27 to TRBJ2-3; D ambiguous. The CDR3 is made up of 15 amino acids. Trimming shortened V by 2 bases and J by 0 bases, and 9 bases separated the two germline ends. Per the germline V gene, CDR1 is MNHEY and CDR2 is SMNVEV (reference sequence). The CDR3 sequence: CASSLDGHSTDTQYF. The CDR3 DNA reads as TGTGCCAGCAGTTTAGATGGCCATAGCACAGATACGCAGTATTTT.

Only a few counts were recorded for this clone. CDR3 residues: CATSDLGTSMGYTF. CDR3 DNA sequence: TGTGCCACCAGTGATTTGGGGACATCTATGGGCTACACCTTC. V and J are TRBV24-1 and TRBJ1-2; possible D gene TRBD1, 6 bases. Germline lookup yields CDR1 KGHDR and CDR2 SFDVKD. The CDR3 runs 14 residues. V dropped 0 bases and J dropped 8 bases, with 12 bases sitting between them.

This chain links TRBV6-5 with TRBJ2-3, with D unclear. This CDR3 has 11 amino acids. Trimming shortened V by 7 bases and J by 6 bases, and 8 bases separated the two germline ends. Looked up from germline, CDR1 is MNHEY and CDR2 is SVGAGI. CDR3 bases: TGTGCCAGCAAATTCGAGGATACGCAGTATTTT. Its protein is CASKFEDTQYF.

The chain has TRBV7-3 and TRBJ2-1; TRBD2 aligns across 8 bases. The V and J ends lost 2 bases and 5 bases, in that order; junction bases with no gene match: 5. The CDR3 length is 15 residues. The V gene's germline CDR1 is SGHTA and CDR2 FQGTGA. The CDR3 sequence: CASSLPGGANNEQFF. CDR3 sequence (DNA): TGTGCCAGCAGCTTACCCGGGGGGGCCAACAATGAGCAGTTCTTC.

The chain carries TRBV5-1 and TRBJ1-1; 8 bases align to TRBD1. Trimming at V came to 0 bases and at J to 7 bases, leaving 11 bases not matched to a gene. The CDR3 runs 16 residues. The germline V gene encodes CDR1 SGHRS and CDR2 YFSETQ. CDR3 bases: TGCGCCAGCAGCTTGGTGGGACAGGTTATTAACGGTGAAGCTTTCTTT. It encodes CASSLVGQVINGEAFF.

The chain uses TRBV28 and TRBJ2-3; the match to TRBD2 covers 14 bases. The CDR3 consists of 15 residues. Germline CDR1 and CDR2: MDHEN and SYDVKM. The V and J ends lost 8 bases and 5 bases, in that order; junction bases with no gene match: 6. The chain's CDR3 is CASGGLAGGIDTQYF. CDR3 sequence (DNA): TGTGCCAGCGGCGGACTAGCGGGGGGCATAGATACGCAGTATTTT.

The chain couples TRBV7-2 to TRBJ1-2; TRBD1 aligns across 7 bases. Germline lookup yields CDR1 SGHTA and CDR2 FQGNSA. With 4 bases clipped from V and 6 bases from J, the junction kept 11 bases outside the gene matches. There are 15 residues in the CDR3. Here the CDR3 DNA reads TGTGCCAGCAGCTCCTACAGGGGAGGCTTTCATGGCTACACCTTC. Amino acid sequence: CASSSYRGGFHGYTF.

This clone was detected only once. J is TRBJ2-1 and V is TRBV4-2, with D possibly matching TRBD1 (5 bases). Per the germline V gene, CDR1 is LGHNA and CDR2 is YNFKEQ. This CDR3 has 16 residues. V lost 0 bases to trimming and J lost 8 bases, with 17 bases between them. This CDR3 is CASSQDLGALSHEQFF. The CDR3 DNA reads TGTGCCAGCAGCCAAGATTTAGGGGCCCTCAGCCATGAGCAGTTCTTC.

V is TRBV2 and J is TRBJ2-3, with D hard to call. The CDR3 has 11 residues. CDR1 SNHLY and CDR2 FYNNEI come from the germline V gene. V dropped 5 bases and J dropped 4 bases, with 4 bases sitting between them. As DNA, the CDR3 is TGTGCCAGCAGTTACTCAGATACGCAGTATTTT. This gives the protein CASSYSDTQYF.

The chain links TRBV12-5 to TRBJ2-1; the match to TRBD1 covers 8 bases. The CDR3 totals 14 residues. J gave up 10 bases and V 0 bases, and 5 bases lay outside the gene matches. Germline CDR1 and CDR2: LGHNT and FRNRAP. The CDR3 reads CASGLVPGTGEQFF. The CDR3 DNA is TGTGCTAGTGGTTTGGTGCCTGGGACAGGAGAGCAGTTCTTC. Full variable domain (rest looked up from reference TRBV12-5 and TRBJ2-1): DARVTQTPRHKVTEMGQEVTMRCQPILGHNTVFWYRQTMMQGLELLAYFRNRAPLDDSGMPKDRFSAEMPDATLATLKIQPSEPRDSAVYFCASGLVPGTGEQFFGPGTRLTVL.

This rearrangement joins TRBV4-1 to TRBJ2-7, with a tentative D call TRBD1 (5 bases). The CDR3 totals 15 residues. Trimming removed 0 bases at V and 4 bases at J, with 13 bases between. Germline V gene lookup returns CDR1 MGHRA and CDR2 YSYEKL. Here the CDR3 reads CASSQEEKGKYEQYF. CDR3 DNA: TGCGCCAGCAGCCAAGAAGAGAAGGGGAAATACGAGCAGTACTTC.

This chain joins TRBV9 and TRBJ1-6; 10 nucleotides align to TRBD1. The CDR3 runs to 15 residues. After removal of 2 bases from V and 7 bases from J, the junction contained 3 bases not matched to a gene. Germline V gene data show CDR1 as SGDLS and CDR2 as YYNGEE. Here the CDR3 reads CASSVRDRGNSPLHF. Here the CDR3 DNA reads TGTGCCAGCAGCGTCCGGGACAGGGGCAATTCACCCCTCCACTTT.

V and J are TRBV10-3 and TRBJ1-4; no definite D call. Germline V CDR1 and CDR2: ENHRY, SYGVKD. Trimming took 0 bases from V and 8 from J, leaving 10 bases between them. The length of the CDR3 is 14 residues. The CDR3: CAISESKGGEKLFF. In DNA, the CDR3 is TGTGCCATCAGTGAGTCGAAAGGCGGAGAAAAACTGTTTTTT.